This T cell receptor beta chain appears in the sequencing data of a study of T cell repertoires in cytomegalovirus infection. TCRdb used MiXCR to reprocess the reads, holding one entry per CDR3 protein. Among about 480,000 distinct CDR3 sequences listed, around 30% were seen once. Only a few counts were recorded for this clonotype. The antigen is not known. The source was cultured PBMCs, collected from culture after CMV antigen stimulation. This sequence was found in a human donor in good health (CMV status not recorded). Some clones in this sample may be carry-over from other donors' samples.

CDR3 amino acids: CASSPPGRVGTEAFF. The CDR3 DNA sequence: TGTGCCAGCAGTCCCCCCGGGCGCGTTGGCACTGAAGCTTTCTTT. V is TRBV28 and J is TRBJ1-1, with D uncertain. The CDR3 length is 15 residues. Per germline, CDR1 MDHEN and CDR2 SYDVKM. Deletions cut 5 bases from V and 4 bases from J, with 17 bases between. Combining the CDR3 with reference TRBV28 and TRBJ1-1 gives the whole variable domain DVKVTQSSRYLVKRTGEKVFLECVQDMDHENMFWYRQDPGLGLRLIYFSYDVKMKEKGDIPEGYSVSREKKERFSLILESASTNQTSMYLCASSPPGRVGTEAFFGQGTRLTVV.